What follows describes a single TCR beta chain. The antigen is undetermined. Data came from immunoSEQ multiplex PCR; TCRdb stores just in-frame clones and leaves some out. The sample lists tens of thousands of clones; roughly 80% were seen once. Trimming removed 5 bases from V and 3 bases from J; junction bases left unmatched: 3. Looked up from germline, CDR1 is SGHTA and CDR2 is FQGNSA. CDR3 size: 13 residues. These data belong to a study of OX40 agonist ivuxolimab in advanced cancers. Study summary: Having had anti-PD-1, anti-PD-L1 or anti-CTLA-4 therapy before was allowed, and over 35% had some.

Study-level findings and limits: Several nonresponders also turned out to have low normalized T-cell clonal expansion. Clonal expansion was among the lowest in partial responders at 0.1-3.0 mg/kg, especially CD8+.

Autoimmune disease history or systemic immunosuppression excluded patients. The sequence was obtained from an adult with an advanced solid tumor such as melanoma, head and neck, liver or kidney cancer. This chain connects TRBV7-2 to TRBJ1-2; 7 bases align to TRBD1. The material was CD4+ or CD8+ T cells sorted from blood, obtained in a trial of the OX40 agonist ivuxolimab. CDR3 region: CASSVDRYYGYTF. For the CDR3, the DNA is TGTGCCAGCAGCGTGGACAGGTACTATGGCTACACCTTC.